This T cell receptor beta chain was sequenced during a study of HIV-infected patients and healthy controls. In the study overall: No general T-cell lymphocytopenia was present, and per-chain CDR3 totals resembled those of controls. General observations from the study: Healthy controls shared more CDR3 sequences between individuals than HIV-infected patients did.

This clonotype was recorded many times. The antigen is not known. Alpha and beta constant-region primers primed reverse transcription of around 500 ng RNA. Using multiplexing indices, alpha and beta chain libraries were generated apart by chain-specific third strand synthesis. Ligation attached cDNA to a 5' RACE adapter that carried a random hexamer and SP2 site. The library had 12-nucleotide molecular identifiers formed by two random hexamers joined together. TCRdb re-called the 5' RACE reads with MiXCR, one entry per CDR3 protein. This sample carries roughly 6,000 distinct CDR3 sequences, 10% of them seen once, and the ten largest clones take roughly 12%. No cell fractionation was done, so the repertoire covers all unsorted peripheral blood T cells. Germline V gene sequence: CDR1 MNHNS, CDR2 SASEGT. The CDR3 sequence is 16 residues long. Between the trimmed V and J ends, which lost 7 bases and 3 bases, there was a span of 19 bases.

The sample was blood, taken before antiretroviral therapy. The chain combines TRBV6-1 with TRBJ1-5; D gene ambiguous. The clonotype was recovered from an adult with HIV infection. The CDR3: CASKEVPGQANQPQHF. CDR3 sequence (DNA): TGTGCCAGCAAGGAGGTACCTGGGCAGGCCAATCAGCCCCAGCATTTT.